This TCR beta chain was found in a study of T cell responses to AZD1222 COVID-19 vaccine. Whole-study results and caveats: Only after the peak T cell response were repertoires sampled. Spike-specific TCR breadth and depth were elevated following two AZD1222 doses.

The repertoire was sequenced with immunoSEQ multiplex PCR; TCRdb's copy has only in-frame clones and lacks some. The data contain around 100,000 clones, roughly nine tenths of them singletons. Germline CDR1 and CDR2: SGHTA and FQGNSA. This CDR3 is built from 15 residues. V lost 4 bases and J lost 3, with 13 bases in between. On this clone itself: Its specificity is not known.

This receptor was identified in an adult who received the AZD1222 COVID-19 vaccine. J is TRBJ2-1 and V is TRBV7-2, with D perhaps matching TRBD1 (5 bases). The specimen comprised peripheral blood, sampled 28 days after the second AZD1222 dose. The CDR3: CASSSQQEIYNEQFF. In DNA form, the CDR3 reads TGTGCCAGCAGCTCACAACAGGAGATCTACAATGAGCAGTTCTTC.